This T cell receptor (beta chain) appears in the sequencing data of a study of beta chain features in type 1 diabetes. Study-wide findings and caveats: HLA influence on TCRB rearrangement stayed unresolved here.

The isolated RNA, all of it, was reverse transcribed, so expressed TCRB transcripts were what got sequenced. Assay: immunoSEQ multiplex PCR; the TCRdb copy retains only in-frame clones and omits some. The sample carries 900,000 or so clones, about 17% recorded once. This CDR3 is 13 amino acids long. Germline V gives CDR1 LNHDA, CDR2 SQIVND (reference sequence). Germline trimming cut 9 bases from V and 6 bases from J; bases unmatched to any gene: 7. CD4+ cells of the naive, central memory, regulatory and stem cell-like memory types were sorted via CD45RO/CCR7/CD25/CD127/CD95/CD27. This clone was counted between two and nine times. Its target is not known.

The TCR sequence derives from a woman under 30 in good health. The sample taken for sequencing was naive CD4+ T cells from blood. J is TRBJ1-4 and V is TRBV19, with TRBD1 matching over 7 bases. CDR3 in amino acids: CASLQGIDEKLFF. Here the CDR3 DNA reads TGTGCCAGCCTACAGGGGATAGATGAAAAACTGTTTTTT.